This TCR beta chain is from a study of CD8 T cells in ankylosing spondylitis. Overall study results and limits: Disease-linked clones reportedly concentrated significantly in matched ankylosing spondylitis synovial fluid. Clones that were linked to disease were CD8+ and were relatively rare in peripheral blood.

Each TCR beta library was made by quantitative 5'-RACE that incorporated molecular barcodes. TCRdb reanalysed the 5' RACE reads using MiXCR and keeps one entry per CDR3 protein. The table has around 230,000 distinct CDR3 sequences, approximately 9% seen once. Regarding this clonotype: The antigen is undetermined. A junction end diverges from the germline sequence, so it may reflect a read error.

The sequence derives from a male donor with ankylosing spondylitis or in good health (not recorded which). Material: blood, either unsorted or a sorted T cell fraction (not recorded which).

The CDR3 loop is CCAREARTGGMTGELFF. CDR3 in DNA: TGCTGTGCTAGAGAGGCGAGGACAGGGGGTATGACCGGGGAGCTGTTTTTT. The V gene is TRBV20-1, the J gene TRBJ2-2; TRBD1 matches at 10 bases. This CDR3 is built from 17 residues. Germline CDR1 DFQATT, CDR2 SNEGSKA (reference sequence).